The 2 T cell receptor beta chains in this list originate from one sample, sequenced in a study of shared clonotypes between healthy human individuals. Some clones are missing from TCRdb's copy, which holds only in-frame ones; the method was immunoSEQ multiplex PCR. The table includes approximately 480,000 clones, almost 80% detected once. Material: PBMCs. Receptors were obtained from a woman in her thirties or forties in good health. Some clones in this sample may be carry-over from other donors' samples.

The chain is built from TRBV15 and TRBJ2-5; 8 bases are a match to TRBD2. Germline V CDR1 and CDR2: LNHNV, YYDKDF (reference sequence). CDR3 size: 20 residues. Trimming removed 0 bases from V and 7 bases from J; junction bases left unmatched: 22. This chain's CDR3 is CATSRDRTQLLAGGRGTQYF. The DNA for the CDR3 is TGTGCCACCAGCAGAGATCGGACGCAGCTACTGGCGGGAGGAAGGGGGACCCAGTACTTC.

In this sample, this clone turned up a few times. The chain is built from TRBV28 and TRBJ2-7, with D possibly being TRBD1 (6 bases). V lost 2 bases, J lost 4 bases, and 12 bases lay in between. The CDR3 is 14 amino acids. CDR1 is MDHEN, CDR2 SYDVKM, per germline. The CDR3 sequence is CASSLLGQLYEQYF. The CDR3 region has the DNA TGTGCCAGCAGTTTACTGGGACAACTATACGAGCAGTACTTC.